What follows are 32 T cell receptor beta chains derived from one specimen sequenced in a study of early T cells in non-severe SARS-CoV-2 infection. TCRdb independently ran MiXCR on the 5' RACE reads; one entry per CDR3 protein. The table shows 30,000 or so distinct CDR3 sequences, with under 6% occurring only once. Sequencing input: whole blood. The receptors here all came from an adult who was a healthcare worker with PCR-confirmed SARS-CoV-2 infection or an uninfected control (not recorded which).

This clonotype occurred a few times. The CDR3 region is CASTPRAPGQHSNQPQHF. In nucleotides, the CDR3 is TGTGCCAGTACCCCGCGAGCCCCGGGGCAACATAGCAATCAGCCCCAGCATTTT. The J gene is TRBJ1-5, the V gene TRBV19; the D gene is possibly TRBD1 (5 bases). CDR1 is LNHDA, CDR2 SQIVND, per germline (reference sequence). This CDR3 has 18 amino acids. The V end was cut by 7 bases, the J end by 0 bases, with 22 bases between.

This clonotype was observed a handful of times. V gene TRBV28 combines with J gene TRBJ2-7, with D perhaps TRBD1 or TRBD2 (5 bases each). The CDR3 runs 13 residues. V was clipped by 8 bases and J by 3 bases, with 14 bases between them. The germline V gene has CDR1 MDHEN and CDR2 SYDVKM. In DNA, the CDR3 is TGTGCCAGCGGGCAGGGACGGGGCTACGAGCAGTACTTC. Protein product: CASGQGRGYEQYF.

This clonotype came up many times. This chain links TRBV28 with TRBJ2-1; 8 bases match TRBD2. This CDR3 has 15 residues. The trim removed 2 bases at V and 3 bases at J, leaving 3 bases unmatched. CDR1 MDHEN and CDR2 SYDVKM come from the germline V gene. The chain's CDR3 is CASSLSGSRYNEQFF. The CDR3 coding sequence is TGTGCCAGCAGTTTAAGCGGGAGCCGCTACAATGAGCAGTTCTTC.

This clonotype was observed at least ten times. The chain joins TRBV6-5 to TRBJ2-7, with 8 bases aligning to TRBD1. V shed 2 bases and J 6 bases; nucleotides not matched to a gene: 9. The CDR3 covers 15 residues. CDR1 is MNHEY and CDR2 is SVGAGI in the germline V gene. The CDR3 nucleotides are TGTGCCAGCAGTTACAAGTGGACAGGGTATAGCGAGCAGTACTTC. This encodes CASSYKWTGYSEQYF.

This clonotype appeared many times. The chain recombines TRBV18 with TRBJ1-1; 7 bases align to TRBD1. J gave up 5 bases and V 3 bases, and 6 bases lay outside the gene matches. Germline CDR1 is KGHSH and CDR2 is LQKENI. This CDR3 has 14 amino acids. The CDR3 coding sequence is TGTGCCAGCTCACCTCTCAGGGGGGATACTGAAGCTTTCTTT. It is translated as CASSPLRGDTEAFF.

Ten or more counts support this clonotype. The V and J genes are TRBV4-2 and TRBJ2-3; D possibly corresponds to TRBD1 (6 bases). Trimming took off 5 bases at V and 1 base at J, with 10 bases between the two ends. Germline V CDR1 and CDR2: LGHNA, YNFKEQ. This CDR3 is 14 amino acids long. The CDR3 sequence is CASSSTGGTDTQYF. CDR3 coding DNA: TGTGCCAGCAGCTCGACAGGCGGCACAGATACGCAGTATTTT.

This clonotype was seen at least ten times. CDR3 in DNA: TGTGCCAGCTCACCCGGCAGCGGGAGAGGCAATGAGCAGTTCTTC. The encoded protein is CASSPGSGRGNEQFF. The chain uses TRBV18 and TRBJ2-1; 8 bases agree with TRBD2. CDR3 size: 15 residues. CDR1 is KGHSH, CDR2 LQKENI, per germline. The ends lost 3 bases at V and 6 bases at J; junction bases unmatched: 7.

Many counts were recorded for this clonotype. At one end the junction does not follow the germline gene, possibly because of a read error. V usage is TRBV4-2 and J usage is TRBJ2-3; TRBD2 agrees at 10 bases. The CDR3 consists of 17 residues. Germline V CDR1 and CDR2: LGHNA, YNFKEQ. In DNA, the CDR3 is TGTGCCAGCAGCCAGGAGCAAGCGGGGGGGCTTACAGATACGCAGTTTTTT. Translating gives CASSQEQAGGLTDTQFF.

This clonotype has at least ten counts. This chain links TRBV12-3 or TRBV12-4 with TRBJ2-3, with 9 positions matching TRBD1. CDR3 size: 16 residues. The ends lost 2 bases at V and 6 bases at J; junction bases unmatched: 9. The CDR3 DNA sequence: TGTGCCAGCAGTTTATTCCCGGGACAGGGTCCGGATACGCAGTATTTT. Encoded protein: CASSLFPGQGPDTQYF.

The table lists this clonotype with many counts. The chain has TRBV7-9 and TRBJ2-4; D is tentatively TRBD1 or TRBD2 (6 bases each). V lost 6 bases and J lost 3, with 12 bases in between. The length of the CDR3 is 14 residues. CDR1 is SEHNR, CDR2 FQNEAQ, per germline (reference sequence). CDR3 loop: CASSSGGDKNIQYF. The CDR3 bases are TGTGCCAGCAGTTCCGGGGGCGACAAAAACATTCAGTACTTC.

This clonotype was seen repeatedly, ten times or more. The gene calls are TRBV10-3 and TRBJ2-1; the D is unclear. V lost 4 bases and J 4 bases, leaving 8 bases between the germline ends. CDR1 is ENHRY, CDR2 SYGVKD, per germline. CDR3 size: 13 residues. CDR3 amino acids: CAISAGSYNEQFF. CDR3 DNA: TGTGCCATCAGTGCCGGGTCGTACAATGAGCAGTTCTTC.

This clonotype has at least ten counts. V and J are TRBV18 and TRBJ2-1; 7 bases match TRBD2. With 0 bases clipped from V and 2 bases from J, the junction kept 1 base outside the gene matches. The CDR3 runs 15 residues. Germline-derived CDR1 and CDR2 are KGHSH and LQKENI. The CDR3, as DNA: TGTGCCAGCTCACCACCGAGCGGGGCCTACAATGAGCAGTTCTTC. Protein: CASSPPSGAYNEQFF.

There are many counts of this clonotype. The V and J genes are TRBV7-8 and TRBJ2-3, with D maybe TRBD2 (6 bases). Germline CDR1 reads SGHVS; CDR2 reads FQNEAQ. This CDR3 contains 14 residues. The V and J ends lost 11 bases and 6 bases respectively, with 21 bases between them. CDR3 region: CALGKAGSGDTQYF. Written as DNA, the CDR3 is TGTGCCCTCGGAAAAGCGGGTTCCGGGGATACGCAGTATTTT.

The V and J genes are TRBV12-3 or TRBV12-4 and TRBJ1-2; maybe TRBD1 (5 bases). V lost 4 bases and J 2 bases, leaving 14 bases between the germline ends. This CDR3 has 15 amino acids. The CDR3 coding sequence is TGTGCCAGCAGTTCCGGAGGGGACCTAAACTATGGCTACACCTTC. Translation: CASSSGGDLNYGYTF.

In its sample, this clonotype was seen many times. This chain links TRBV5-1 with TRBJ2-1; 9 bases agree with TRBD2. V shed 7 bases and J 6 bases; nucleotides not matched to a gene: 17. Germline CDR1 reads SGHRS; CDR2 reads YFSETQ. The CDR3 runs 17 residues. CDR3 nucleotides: TGCGCCAGCGGTCATTTACCGCTAGCGGGGCATCTCAATGAGCAGTTCTTC. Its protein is CASGHLPLAGHLNEQFF.

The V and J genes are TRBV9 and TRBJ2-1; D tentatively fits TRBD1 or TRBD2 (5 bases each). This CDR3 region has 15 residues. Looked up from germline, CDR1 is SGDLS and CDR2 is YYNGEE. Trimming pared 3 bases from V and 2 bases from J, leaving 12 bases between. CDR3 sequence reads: CASSAFRDPYNEQFF. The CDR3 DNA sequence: TGTGCCAGCAGCGCCTTCCGGGACCCCTACAATGAGCAGTTCTTC.

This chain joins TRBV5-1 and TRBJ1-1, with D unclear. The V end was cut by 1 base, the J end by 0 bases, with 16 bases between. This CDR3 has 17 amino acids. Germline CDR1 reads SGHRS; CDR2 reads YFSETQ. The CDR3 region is CASSLHSTEMVNTEAFF. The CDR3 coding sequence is TGCGCCAGCAGCTTGCACAGTACTGAAATGGTGAACACTGAAGCTTTCTTT.

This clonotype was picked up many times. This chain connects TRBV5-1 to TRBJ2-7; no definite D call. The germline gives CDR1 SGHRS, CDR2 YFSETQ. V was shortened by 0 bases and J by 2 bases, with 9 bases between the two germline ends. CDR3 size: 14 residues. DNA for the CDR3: TGCGCCAGCAGCTTGGTGCCAGCAACCTACGAGCAGTACTTC. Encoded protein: CASSLVPATYEQYF.

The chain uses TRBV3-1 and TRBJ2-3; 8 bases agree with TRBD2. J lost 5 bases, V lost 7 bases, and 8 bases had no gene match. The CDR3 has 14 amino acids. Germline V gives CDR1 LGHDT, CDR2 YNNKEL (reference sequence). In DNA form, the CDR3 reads TGTGCCAGCAAGGTAGCGGGGACGGGAGATACGCAGTATTTT. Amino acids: CASKVAGTGDTQYF.

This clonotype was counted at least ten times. This CDR3 reads CASSTGGGYTF. The DNA for the CDR3 is TGTGCCAGCAGCACAGGGGGAGGCTACACCTTC. V gene TRBV12-3 or TRBV12-4 combines with J gene TRBJ1-2; 8 bases are shared with TRBD1. The CDR3 is 11 amino acids. The ends lost 6 bases at V and 8 bases at J; junction bases unmatched: 2.

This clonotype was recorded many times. CDR3 sequence: CASSRSDTNEQFF. The CDR3 DNA reads TGTGCCAGCAGTCGTTCGGACACCAATGAGCAGTTCTTC. The rearrangement joins TRBV12-3 or TRBV12-4 to TRBJ2-1, with D tentatively TRBD1 (5 bases). V was trimmed by 5 bases and J by 6 bases, leaving 11 bases between them. The CDR3 covers 13 residues.

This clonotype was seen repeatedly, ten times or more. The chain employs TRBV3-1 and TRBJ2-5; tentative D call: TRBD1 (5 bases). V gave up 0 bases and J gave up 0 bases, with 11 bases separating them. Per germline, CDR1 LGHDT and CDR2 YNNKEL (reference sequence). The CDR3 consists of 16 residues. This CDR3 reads CASSQDRTSYQETQYF. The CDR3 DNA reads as TGTGCCAGCAGCCAAGACCGGACATCGTACCAAGAGACCCAGTACTTC.

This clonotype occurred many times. The DNA for the CDR3 is TGCGCCAGCAGCTTGCCGGGTCCCGGGGAGCTGTTTTTT. It is translated as CASSLPGPGELFF. J is TRBJ2-2 and V is TRBV5-1; D is unresolved. V was clipped by 1 base and J by 6 bases, with 7 bases between them. The CDR3 runs to 13 residues. Per the germline V gene, CDR1 is SGHRS and CDR2 is YFSETQ.

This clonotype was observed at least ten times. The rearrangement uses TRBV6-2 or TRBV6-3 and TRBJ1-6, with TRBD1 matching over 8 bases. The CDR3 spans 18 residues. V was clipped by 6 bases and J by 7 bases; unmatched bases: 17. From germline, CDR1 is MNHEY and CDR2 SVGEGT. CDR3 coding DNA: TGTGCCAGCAGATCCCCGGGACAGGACGTATGGATAAATTCACCCCTCCACTTT. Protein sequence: CASRSPGQDVWINSPLHF.

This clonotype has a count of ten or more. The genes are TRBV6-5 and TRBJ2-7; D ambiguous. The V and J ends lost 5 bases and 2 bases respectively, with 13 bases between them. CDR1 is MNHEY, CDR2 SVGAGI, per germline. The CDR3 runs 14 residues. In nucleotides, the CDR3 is TGTGCCAGCAGTCGCAAAGCCAGACCCTACGAGCAGTACTTC. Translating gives CASSRKARPYEQYF.

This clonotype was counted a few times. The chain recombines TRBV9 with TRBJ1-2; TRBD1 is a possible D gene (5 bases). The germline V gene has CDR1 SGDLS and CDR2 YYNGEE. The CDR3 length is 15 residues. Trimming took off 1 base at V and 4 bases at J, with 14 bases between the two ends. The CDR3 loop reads CASSVHNGGTYGYTF. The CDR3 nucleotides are TGTGCCAGCAGCGTACATAACGGGGGGACCTATGGCTACACCTTC.

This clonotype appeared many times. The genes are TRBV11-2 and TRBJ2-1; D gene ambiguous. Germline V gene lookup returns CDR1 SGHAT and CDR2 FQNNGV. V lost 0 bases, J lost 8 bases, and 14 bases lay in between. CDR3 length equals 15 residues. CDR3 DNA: TGTGCCAGCAGCTTAGATATCCCATCAGGACATGAGCAGTTCTTC. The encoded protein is CASSLDIPSGHEQFF.

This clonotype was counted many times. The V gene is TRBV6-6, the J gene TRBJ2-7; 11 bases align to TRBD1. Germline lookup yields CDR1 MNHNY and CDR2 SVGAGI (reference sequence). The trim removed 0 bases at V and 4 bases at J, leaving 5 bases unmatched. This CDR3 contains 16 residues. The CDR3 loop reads CASSYSPGQGVYEQYF. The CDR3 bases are TGTGCCAGCAGTTACTCCCCGGGACAGGGGGTGTACGAGCAGTACTTC.

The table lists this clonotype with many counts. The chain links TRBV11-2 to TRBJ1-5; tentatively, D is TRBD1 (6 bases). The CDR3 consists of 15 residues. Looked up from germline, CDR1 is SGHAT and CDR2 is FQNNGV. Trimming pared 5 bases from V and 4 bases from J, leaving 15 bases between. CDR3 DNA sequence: TGTGCCAGCAGCCTATCCGACAGGAAGAATCAGCCCCAGCATTTT. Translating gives CASSLSDRKNQPQHF.

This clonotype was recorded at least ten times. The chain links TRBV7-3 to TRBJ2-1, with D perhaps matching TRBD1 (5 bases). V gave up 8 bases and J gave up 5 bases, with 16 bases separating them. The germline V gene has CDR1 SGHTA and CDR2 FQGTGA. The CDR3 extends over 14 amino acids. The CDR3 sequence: CASAKGAANNEQFF. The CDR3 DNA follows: TGTGCCAGCGCCAAAGGGGCTGCTAACAATGAGCAGTTCTTC.

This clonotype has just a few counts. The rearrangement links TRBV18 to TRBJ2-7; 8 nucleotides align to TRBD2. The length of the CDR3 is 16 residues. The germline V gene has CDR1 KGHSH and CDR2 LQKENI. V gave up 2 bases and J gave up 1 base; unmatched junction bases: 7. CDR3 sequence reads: CASSPRTGGASYEQYF. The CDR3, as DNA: TGTGCCAGCTCACCAAGGACCGGGGGGGCGTCCTACGAGCAGTACTTC.

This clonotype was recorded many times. The DNA for the CDR3 is TGTGCCAGCAGCCAAGGGGTATTAGGGGGCCGCACAGATACGCAGTATTTT. Translation gives CASSQGVLGGRTDTQYF. The V and J genes are TRBV4-2 and TRBJ2-3, with TRBD1 identical over 7 bases. Germline trimming cut 1 base from V and 1 base from J; bases unmatched to any gene: 8. The CDR3 totals 17 residues. Germline CDR1 is LGHNA and CDR2 is YNFKEQ.